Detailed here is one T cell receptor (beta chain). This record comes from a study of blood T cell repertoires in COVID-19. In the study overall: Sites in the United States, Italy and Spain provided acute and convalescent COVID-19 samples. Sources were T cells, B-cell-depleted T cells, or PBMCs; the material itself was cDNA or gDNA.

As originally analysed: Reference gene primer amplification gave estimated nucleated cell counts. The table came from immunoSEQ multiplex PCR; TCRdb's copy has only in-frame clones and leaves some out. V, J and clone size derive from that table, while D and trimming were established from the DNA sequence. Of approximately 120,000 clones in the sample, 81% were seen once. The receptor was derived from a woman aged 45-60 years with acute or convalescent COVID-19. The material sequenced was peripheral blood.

CDR3 protein: CASSQVRSANSPLHF. In DNA, the CDR3 is TGTGCCAGCAGCCAAGTGAGGAGCGCCAATTCACCCCTCCACTTT. The chain joins TRBV14 to TRBJ1-6; D gene ambiguous. V was pared by 1 base and J by 7 bases, with 11 bases between. Germline V gives CDR1 SGHDN, CDR2 FVKESK. CDR3 size: 15 residues.